This TCR beta chain was found in a study of T cell repertoires in ileal Crohn's disease. V was shortened by 2 bases and J by 1 base, with 11 bases between the two germline ends. Germline lookup yields CDR1 MNHNY and CDR2 SVGAGI (reference sequence). The CDR3 runs 15 residues. Assay used: immunoSEQ multiplex PCR; TCRdb lists only in-frame clones, some missing. The sample yields some 4,000 clones, roughly 80% seen once. The TCR comes from an adult with Crohn's disease. The rearrangement links TRBV6-6 to TRBJ1-1; D possibly corresponds to TRBD1 (5 bases). The sequenced sample consisted of ileal tissue. CDR3 bases: TGTGCCAGCAGTTACACTCCCGACAGGAACACTGAAGCTTTCTTT. It specifies CASSYTPDRNTEAFF.